This is a list of T cell receptor beta chains from one sample in a study of blood T cell repertoires in COVID-19. Using immunoSEQ multiplex PCR, the repertoire was profiled, and TCRdb retains in-frame clones only, with some absent. The table has some 220,000 clones, 80% seen once. The source material was peripheral blood. These receptors came from a human donor in a cohort sampled during active COVID-19. The CDR3 runs from the conserved cysteine through the conserved F or W. A D gene is named only where the DNA matches it firmly. Part of the rows lack a size; the others show once, few, many or a class for expanded clones.

J,D,size,V,DNA,CDR3
TRBJ2-6,TRBD1,-,TRBV7-7,TGTGCTAGCAGCCCTCAGACAGGGGATGGGGCCAACGTCCTGACTTTC,CASSPQTGDGANVLTF
TRBJ1-1,TRBD1,-,TRBV9,TGTGCCAGCAGCGACAGGGGGGGGAACACTGAAGCTTTCTTT,CASSDRGGNTEAFF
TRBJ2-5,-,-,TRBV2,TGTGCCAGCAGTGTGACAGAGTCACAAGAGACCCAGTACTTC,CASSVTESQETQYF
TRBJ1-3,-,-,TRBV18,TGTGCCAGCTCTCAGACAGTAAGCTCTGGAAACACCATATATTTT,CASSQTVSSGNTIYF
TRBJ2-1,TRBD2,-,TRBV7-2,TGTGCCAGCAGCTTACGGACTAGCGATGAGCAGTTCTTC,CASSLRTSDEQFF
TRBJ1-1,-,-,TRBV6-5,TGTGCCAGCAGTTACTCGACGTGGCAGGTTCAAGGAGCTTTCTTT,CASSYSTWQVQGAFF
TRBJ1-2,-,-,TRBV3-1/TRBV3-2,TGTGCCAGCAGCCCAGCTGTCAGGGGCGTAGGTGGCTACACCTTC,CASSPAVRGVGGYTF
TRBJ2-1,-,-,TRBV6-5,TGTGCCAGCAGTTACTCCCGGGGTGAGCAGTTCTTC,CASSYSRGEQFF
TRBJ2-1,TRBD1,-,TRBV19,TGTGCCAGTAGTCTCGACTGGACAGGGGGCTGGGAGCAGTTCTTC,CASSLDWTGGWEQFF
TRBJ2-5,TRBD2,-,TRBV4-2,TGTGCCAGCAGCCAAGATTGGGGCGGGGGGGCTATGGAGACCCAGTACTTC,CASSQDWGGGAMETQYF
TRBJ2-1,TRBD1,-,TRBV28,TGTGCCAGCAGTTCCTTGGGGACAGGGCCTTGGGGTGAGCAGTTCTTC,CASSSLGTGPWGEQFF
TRBJ1-1,TRBD1,few,TRBV11-2,TGTGCCAGCACCCTGACCGGGACAGGGTCAAGTGAAGCTTTCTTT,CASTLTGTGSSEAFF
TRBJ1-5,-,-,TRBV11-3,TGTGCCAGCAGCCAAATAGAGGGCAATCAGCCCCAGCATTTT,CASSQIEGNQPQHF
TRBJ1-4,-,few,TRBV18,TGTGCCAGCTCACCGGGGGCTGACAGTGAGTGGAATGAAAAACTGTTTTTT,CASSPGADSEWNEKLFF
TRBJ1-1,-,-,TRBV28,TGTGCCAGCAGTTTGGGAGCTGAAGCTTTCTTT,CASSLGAEAFF
TRBJ2-1,-,few,TRBV7-3,TGTGCCAGCAGCTTAAATCAGGGCTCGGAGCAGTTCTTC,CASSLNQGSEQFF
TRBJ2-7,-,few,TRBV10-3,TGTGCCATCAGTGAGACACAGGGTATTAGGGCCTACGAGCAGTACTTC,CAISETQGIRAYEQYF
TRBJ2-6,TRBD1,-,TRBV5-1,TGCGCCAGCAGCTTGGCTGCGGGGACAGGGGGCCCGCCTGGGGCCAACGTCCTGACTTTC,CASSLAAGTGGPPGANVLTF
TRBJ1-1,-,once,TRBV29-1,TGCAGCGGACGGGACACTGAAGCTTTCTTT,CSGRDTEAFF
TRBJ1-1,-,-,TRBV14,TGTGCCAGCAGCCAAGGGACACCGGTCTCTGAAGCTTTCTTT,CASSQGTPVSEAFF
TRBJ1-5,-,-,TRBV24-1,TGTGCCACCAGCCCCCAGGGTGATAGCAATCAGCCCCAGCATTTT,CATSPQGDSNQPQHF
TRBJ2-1,-,-,TRBV29-1,TGCAGCGTCCCCGGGGAAGTTTACAATGAGCAGTTCTTC,CSVPGEVYNEQFF
TRBJ1-3,TRBD1,-,TRBV5-1,TGCGCCAGCAGCCCCAGACAGGGGGTTTCAGGAAACACCATATATTTT,CASSPRQGVSGNTIYF
TRBJ2-7,TRBD2,-,TRBV6-1,TGTGCCAGCAGTGTAACCGGGACTATACCTTCCTACGAGCAGTACTTC,CASSVTGTIPSYEQYF
TRBJ1-4,-,-,TRBV20-1,TGCAGTGCTAGTTTAAATACCCAGGCCGTTGAAAAACTGTTTTTT,CSASLNTQAVEKLFF
TRBJ2-7,TRBD1,once,TRBV18,TGTGCCAGCTCTCTGGACAGGGTGGTGTCCTACGAGCAGTACTTC,CASSLDRVVSYEQYF
TRBJ1-5,-,-,TRBV20-1,TGCAGTGCTAGTGGCTACGGCAATCAGCCCCAGCATTTT,CSASGYGNQPQHF
TRBJ1-5,-,-,TRBV6-5,TGTGCCAGCAGTTACTCTGGGGCGGATCAGCCCCAGCATTTT,CASSYSGADQPQHF
TRBJ2-1,TRBD2,few,TRBV19,TGTGCCAGTAGAACCGGGACTAGCGTAACCTACAATGAGCAGTTCTTC,CASRTGTSVTYNEQFF
TRBJ1-6,-,few,TRBV19,TGTGCCAGTAGACAGGGTGGGGATTCACCCCTCCACTTT,CASRQGGDSPLHF
TRBJ2-7,TRBD2,-,TRBV28,TGTGCCAGCAGTTTATTCGGGACTAGCGGGGGAGGCGAGCAGTACTTC,CASSLFGTSGGGEQYF
TRBJ1-5,-,-,TRBV6-2/TRBV6-3,TGTGCCAGCAGTTACATGGTAGAGCCCCAGCATTTT,CASSYMVEPQHF
TRBJ2-5,-,many,TRBV7-2,TGTGCCAGCAGCTTAGCGCAACAGGCTCAAGGCGCCCAGTACTTC,CASSLAQQAQGAQYF
TRBJ1-6,TRBD1,-,TRBV30,TGTGCCTGGAGCGGGACAGCCTATAATTCACCCCTCCACTTT,CAWSGTAYNSPLHF
TRBJ2-6,TRBD1,-,TRBV9,TGTGCCAGCAGCGTATCGGGACAGGTATTCTCTGGGGCCAACGTCCTGACTTTC,CASSVSGQVFSGANVLTF
TRBJ2-7,-,-,TRBV13,TGTGCCAGCAGCTCGATCAGGGGCCCGGGAGAGCAGTACTTC,CASSSIRGPGEQYF
TRBJ2-5,-,-,TRBV20-1,TGCAGTGCTAGTCTCGGCAGGGGTGGAGAGACCCAGTACTTC,CSASLGRGGETQYF
TRBJ1-2,TRBD1,many,TRBV5-1,TGCGCCAGCAGCTTGGGATGGACAGGAGCGGATGGCTACACCTTC,CASSLGWTGADGYTF
TRBJ2-1,-,-,TRBV29-1,TGCAGCGTTGAAGATCAGGGGAAGGGTGAGCAGTTCTTC,CSVEDQGKGEQFF
TRBJ1-1,-,-,TRBV29-1,TGCAGCGTCAAAATGAACACTGAAGCTTTCTTT,CSVKMNTEAFF
TRBJ1-4,-,few,TRBV6-6,TGTGCCAGCAGGCCAACCGGGACAAAGAATGAAAAACTGTTTTTT,CASRPTGTKNEKLFF
TRBJ2-2,TRBD2,-,TRBV5-4,TGTGCCAGCAGCTGGGGACTAGCGGGAGCCGGGGAGCTGTTTTTT,CASSWGLAGAGELFF
TRBJ1-1,TRBD1,-,TRBV14,TGTGCCAGCAGCCAAACCAGGGGGACTGAAGCTTTCTTT,CASSQTRGTEAFF
TRBJ1-1,-,few,TRBV21-1,TGTGCCAGCAGCATAAGGAAGCGGCAGCGCACTGAAGCTTTCTTT,CASSIRKRQRTEAFF
TRBJ2-1,-,-,TRBV28,TGTGCCAGCAGTTTCCTGGACATAGACAATGAGCAGTTCTTC,CASSFLDIDNEQFF
TRBJ2-7,-,-,TRBV6-5,TGTGCCAGCAGCCGAGGCCAGGGGAAGCAGTACTTC,CASSRGQGKQYF
TRBJ1-6,-,few,TRBV4-1,TGCGCCAGCAGCCAAGATCGGTGGCGGTATAATTCACCCCTCCACTTT,CASSQDRWRYNSPLHF
TRBJ2-2,-,-,TRBV30,TGTGCCTGCGGGAGGGGGCAGGTCACCGGGGAGCTGTTTTTT,CACGRGQVTGELFF
TRBJ1-1,-,-,TRBV3-1/TRBV3-2,TGTGCCAGCAGTTCCGGGACAAAAGCTTTCTTT,CASSSGTKAFF
TRBJ1-4,TRBD1,-,TRBV9,TGTGCCAGCAGCCCAGAGGGACAGGGAGGCGAAAAACTGTTTTTT,CASSPEGQGGEKLFF
TRBJ1-4,-,-,TRBV5-5,TGTGCCAGCAGCTCGACGGGGAGTGGTGAAAAACTGTTTTTT,CASSSTGSGEKLFF
TRBJ2-2,TRBD2,few,TRBV5-6,TGTGCCAGCAACTCCGGGGGAGGGCTAACCGGGGAGCTGTTTTTT,CASNSGGGLTGELFF
TRBJ2-7,TRBD1,-,TRBV15,TGTGCCACCAGCCGGACAGGGGGCTACGAGCAGTACTTC,CATSRTGGYEQYF